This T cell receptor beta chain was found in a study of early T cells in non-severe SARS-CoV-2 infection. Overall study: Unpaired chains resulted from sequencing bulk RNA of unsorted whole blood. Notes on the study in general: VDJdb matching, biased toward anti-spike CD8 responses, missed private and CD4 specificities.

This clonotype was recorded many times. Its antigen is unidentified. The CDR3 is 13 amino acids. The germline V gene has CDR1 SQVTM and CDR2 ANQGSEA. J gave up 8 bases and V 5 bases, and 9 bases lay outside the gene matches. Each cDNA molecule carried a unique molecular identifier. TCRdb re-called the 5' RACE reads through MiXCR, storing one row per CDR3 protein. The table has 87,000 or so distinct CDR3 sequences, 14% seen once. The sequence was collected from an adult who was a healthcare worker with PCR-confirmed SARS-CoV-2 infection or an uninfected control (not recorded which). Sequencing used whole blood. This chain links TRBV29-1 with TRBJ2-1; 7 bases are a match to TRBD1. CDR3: CSVPGTVWDEQFF. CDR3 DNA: TGCAGCGTTCCCGGGACAGTTTGGGATGAGCAGTTCTTC.